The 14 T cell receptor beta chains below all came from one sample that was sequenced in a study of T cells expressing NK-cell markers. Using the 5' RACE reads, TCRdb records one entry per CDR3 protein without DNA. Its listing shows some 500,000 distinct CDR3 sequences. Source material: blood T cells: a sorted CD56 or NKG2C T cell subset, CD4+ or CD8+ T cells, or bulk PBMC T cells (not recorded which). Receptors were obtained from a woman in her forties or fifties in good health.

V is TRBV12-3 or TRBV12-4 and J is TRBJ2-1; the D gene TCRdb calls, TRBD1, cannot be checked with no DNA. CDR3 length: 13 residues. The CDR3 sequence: CASRTGKNNEQFF.

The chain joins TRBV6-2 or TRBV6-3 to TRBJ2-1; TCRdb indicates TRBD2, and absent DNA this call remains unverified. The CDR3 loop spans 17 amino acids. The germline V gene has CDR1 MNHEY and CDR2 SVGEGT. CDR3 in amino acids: CASSYEVLAGGGNEQFF.

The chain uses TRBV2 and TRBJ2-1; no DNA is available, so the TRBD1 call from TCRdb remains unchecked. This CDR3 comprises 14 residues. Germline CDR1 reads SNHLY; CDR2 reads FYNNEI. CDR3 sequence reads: CASSVRGQGNEQFF.

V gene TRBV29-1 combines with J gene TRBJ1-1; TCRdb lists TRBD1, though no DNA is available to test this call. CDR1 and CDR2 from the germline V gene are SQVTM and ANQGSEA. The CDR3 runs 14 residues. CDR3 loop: CSVDKAGGWTEAFF.

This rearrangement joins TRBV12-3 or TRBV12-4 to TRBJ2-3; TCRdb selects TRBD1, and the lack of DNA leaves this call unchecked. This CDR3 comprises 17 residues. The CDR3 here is CASSLRIGGRSTDTQYF.

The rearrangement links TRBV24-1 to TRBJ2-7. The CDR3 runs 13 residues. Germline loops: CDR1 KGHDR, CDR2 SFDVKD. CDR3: CATSPGRPYEQYF.

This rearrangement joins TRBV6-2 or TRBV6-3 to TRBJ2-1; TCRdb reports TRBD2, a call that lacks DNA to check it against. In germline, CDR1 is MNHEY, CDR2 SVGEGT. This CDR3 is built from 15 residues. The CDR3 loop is CASSSTSGRLIGQFF.

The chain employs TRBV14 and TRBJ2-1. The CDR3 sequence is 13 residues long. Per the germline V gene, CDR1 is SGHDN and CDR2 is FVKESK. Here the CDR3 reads CASSQLMIGFQFF.

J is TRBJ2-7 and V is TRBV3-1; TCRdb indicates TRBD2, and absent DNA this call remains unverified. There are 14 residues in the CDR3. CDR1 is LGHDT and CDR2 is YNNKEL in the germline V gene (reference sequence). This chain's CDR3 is CASSKLAGGYEQYF.

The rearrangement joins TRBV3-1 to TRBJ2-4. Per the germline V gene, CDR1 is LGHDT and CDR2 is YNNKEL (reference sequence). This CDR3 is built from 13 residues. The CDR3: CASSQGRKNIQYF.

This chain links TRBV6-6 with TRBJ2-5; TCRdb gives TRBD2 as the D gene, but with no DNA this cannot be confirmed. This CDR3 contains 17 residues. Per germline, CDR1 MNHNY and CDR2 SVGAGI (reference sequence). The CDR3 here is CASSSTTGTSDQETQYF.

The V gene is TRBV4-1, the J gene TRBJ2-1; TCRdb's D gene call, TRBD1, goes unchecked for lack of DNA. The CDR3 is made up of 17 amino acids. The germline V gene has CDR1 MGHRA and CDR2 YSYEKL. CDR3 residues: CASSQRVTGGTYNEQFF.

CDR3 protein: CSARGNRGRGRSYGYTF. The V and J genes are TRBV20-1 and TRBJ1-2; TCRdb's D call, TRBD1, is unchecked because there is no DNA. Germline CDR1 and CDR2: DFQATT and SNEGSKA (reference sequence). This CDR3 region has 17 residues.

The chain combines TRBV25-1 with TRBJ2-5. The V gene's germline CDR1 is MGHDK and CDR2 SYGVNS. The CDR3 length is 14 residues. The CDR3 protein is CASSVYGNQETQYF.